The 22 T cell receptor beta chains reported below all come from one sample, sequenced in a study of blood T cells in healthy people across ages (dated by TCRdb to the mid-2010s). Receptor libraries were prepared by 5' RACE. Reads for this sample came from an Illumina HiSeq 2500. The second PCR ran for about 6 to 12 cycles and used a J-beta primer mix along with a sample-barcoded 5' primer. TCRdb trimmed the raw reads at Q25, called clones with MiXCR and kept productive beta chains. Under each unique CDR3 protein, matching rows form one entry showing the most common genes and DNA. The sample has about 1.6 million distinct CDR3 sequences on record, about 31% of them singletons. The ten largest clones capture around 11% of the sample. The sequencing input was blood. Receptors were obtained from a woman aged 25 to 39 in good health.

This clonotype was observed a few times. The chain carries TRBV5-1 and TRBJ2-7, with 7 bases lining up with TRBD1. The CDR3 totals 13 residues. Per the germline V gene, CDR1 is SGHRS and CDR2 is YFSETQ. Trimming cost V 5 bases and J 2 bases; bases outside gene matches: 4. CDR3 nucleotides: TGCGCCAGCAGGACTGGACAGGCCTACGAGCAGTACTTC. Its protein product is CASRTGQAYEQYF.

The V gene is TRBV27, the J gene TRBJ2-1; 13 bases match TRBD2. Germline V gene data show CDR1 as MNHEY and CDR2 as SMNVEV (reference sequence). V dropped 6 bases and J dropped 4; count of bases not matched to a gene: 6. The CDR3 consists of 16 residues. The CDR3 loop reads CASRGLAGEKYNEQFF. CDR3 sequence (DNA): TGTGCCAGCAGAGGACTAGCGGGAGAGAAATACAATGAGCAGTTCTTC.

This clonotype has only a few counts. V is TRBV6-1 and J is TRBJ2-5, with 7 bases that match TRBD2. Germline lookup yields CDR1 MNHNS and CDR2 SASEGT. V shed 2 bases and J 5 bases; nucleotides not matched to a gene: 5. CDR3 length: 14 amino acids. The CDR3 reads CASSEWTRDETQYF. CDR3 DNA: TGTGCCAGCAGTGAATGGACTAGAGATGAGACCCAGTACTTC.

J is TRBJ2-7 and V is TRBV6-1, with D uncertain. There are 14 residues in the CDR3. Between the trimmed V and J ends, which lost 0 bases and 0 bases, there was a span of 6 bases. Looked up from germline, CDR1 is MNHNS and CDR2 is SASEGT. This chain's CDR3 is CASSEASPSYEQYF. In DNA form, the CDR3 reads TGTGCCAGCAGTGAAGCCAGCCCCTCCTACGAGCAGTACTTC.

This clonotype has at least ten counts. The chain combines TRBV12-3 or TRBV12-4 with TRBJ2-3, with TRBD2 matching over 10 bases. This CDR3 comprises 17 residues. The V and J ends lost 6 bases and 4 bases, in that order; junction bases with no gene match: 13. The CDR3: CASSGLAEQSPADTQYF. DNA for the CDR3: TGTGCCAGCAGCGGACTAGCGGAGCAGTCTCCAGCAGATACGCAGTATTTT.

There are a few counts of this clonotype. This chain links TRBV27 with TRBJ2-1; 12 bases match TRBD2. The junction had 6 bases not matched to a gene; V was cut back by 6 bases and J by 9 bases. CDR1 and CDR2 from the germline V gene are MNHEY and SMNVEV (reference sequence). The CDR3 length is 14 residues. The CDR3 loop is CASRRLAGVGEQFF. The CDR3 DNA is TGTGCCAGCAGAAGACTAGCGGGAGTGGGTGAGCAGTTCTTC.

This clonotype occurred a few times. For the CDR3, the DNA is TGTGCCACCAGTGACCCGGGCTCCTACAATGAGCAGTTCTTC. This sequence encodes CATSDPGSYNEQFF. This rearrangement joins TRBV24-1 to TRBJ2-1; no definite D call. Germline V gene data show CDR1 as KGHDR and CDR2 as SFDVKD. This CDR3 has 14 residues. V was clipped by 4 bases and J by 0 bases, with 6 bases between them.

J is TRBJ2-5 and V is TRBV12-3 or TRBV12-4; no firm D call. V was clipped by 3 bases and J by 11 bases, with 22 bases between them. The CDR3 runs 15 residues. CDR3 nucleotide sequence: TGTGCCAGCAGTTTTCTGGAAGGTCCTTTGAATGAGCAGTACTTC. Its translation is CASSFLEGPLNEQYF.

This rearrangement joins TRBV27 to TRBJ2-7; either TRBD1 or TRBD2 may supply D (5 bases each). Between the trimmed V and J ends, which lost 3 bases and 4 bases, there was a span of 13 bases. This CDR3 is 14 amino acids long. Germline CDR1 is MNHEY and CDR2 is SMNVEV (reference sequence). The CDR3 sequence is CASSLQGRGYEQYF. CDR3 coding DNA: TGTGCCAGCAGTTTGCAGGGACGAGGGTACGAGCAGTACTTC.

This clonotype was counted only a few times. The J gene is TRBJ1-1, the V gene TRBV11-2; a weak D match, TRBD1 (6 bases). Germline CDR1 SGHAT, CDR2 FQNNGV. Trimming left V 1 base short and J 4 bases short, with 16 bases between. CDR3 length equals 16 residues. CDR3 amino acids: CASSLVGGLTATEAFF. For the CDR3, the DNA is TGTGCCAGCAGCTTAGTCGGGGGGCTAACGGCCACTGAAGCTTTCTTT.

Worth noting for this clonotype: One junction end does not reproduce the germline sequence, and a read error may be involved. The CDR3 sequence is CASSLSGTHGHTF. The CDR3 DNA follows: TGTGCCAGCAGCTTAAGCGGGACCCATGGCCACACCTTC. The chain is built from TRBV7-9 and TRBJ1-2, with a tentative D call TRBD1 (5 bases). CDR3 length equals 13 residues. Germline V lookup: CDR1 SEHNR, CDR2 FQNEAQ (reference sequence).

The chain joins TRBV27 to TRBJ2-7, with D unclear. The CDR3 runs to 15 residues. The ends were cut back, 3 bases at V and 3 bases at J, with 15 bases in the middle. Germline CDR1 is MNHEY and CDR2 is SMNVEV (reference sequence). CDR3 DNA sequence: TGTGCCAGCAGTTTCTTCCAAGGACCGCTCTACGAGCAGTACTTC. Its translation is CASSFFQGPLYEQYF.

This chain joins TRBV7-9 and TRBJ2-7; 9 nucleotides align to TRBD2. Per the germline V gene, CDR1 is SEHNR and CDR2 is FQNEAQ (reference sequence). This CDR3 has 14 residues. V shed 5 bases, J shed 1 base, and the junction held 3 bases outside the gene matches. CDR3 loop: CASSHLAGSYEQYF. The CDR3 DNA is TGTGCCAGCAGCCACCTAGCGGGATCCTACGAGCAGTACTTC.

The CDR3 loop reads CSGRETGAKGYTF. CDR3 DNA: TGCAGCGGGAGGGAAACAGGGGCGAAGGGCTACACCTTC. The V gene is TRBV29-1, the J gene TRBJ1-2; 7 bases agree with TRBD1. Germline V CDR1 and CDR2: SQVTM, ANQGSEA. The CDR3 runs 13 residues. Germline trimming cut 7 bases from V and 8 bases from J; bases unmatched to any gene: 13.

The table lists this clonotype with a few counts. The J gene is TRBJ1-1, the V gene TRBV6-6; D gene unclear. The CDR3 consists of 15 residues. Trimming took 5 bases from V and 5 from J, leaving 18 bases between them. Germline CDR1 and CDR2: MNHNY and SVGAGI (reference sequence). CDR3 residues: CASSLKPRRETEAFF. DNA of the CDR3: TGTGCCAGCAGTCTCAAACCTAGAAGGGAAACTGAAGCTTTCTTT.

The chain employs TRBV7-3 and TRBJ2-6; 11 bases line up with TRBD2. The CDR3 extends over 18 amino acids. The V and J ends lost 3 bases and 0 bases, in that order; junction bases with no gene match: 4. Germline loops: CDR1 SGHTA, CDR2 FQGTGA. CDR3 sequence reads: CASSFTSGGLSGANVLTF. Written as DNA, the CDR3 is TGTGCCAGCAGCTTTACTAGCGGGGGCCTCTCTGGGGCCAACGTCCTGACTTTC.

As regards this clonotype: A read error may be the cause here, since a much bigger clone is one base away. CDR3 sequence: CSTFPSMGSRTQYF. The DNA for the CDR3 is TGCAGTACCTTTCCCTCGATGGGTTCAAGGACCCAGTACTTC. The rearrangement links TRBV20-1 to TRBJ2-5; D gene unclear. The V gene lost 8 bases and the J gene lost 7 bases, with 23 bases spanning the gap. Germline loops: CDR1 DFQATT, CDR2 SNEGSKA (reference sequence). The CDR3 has 14 amino acids.

The CDR3 reads CASRFSGNRNTDTQYF. DNA of the CDR3: TGCGCCAGCAGGTTTAGCGGGAATCGGAACACAGATACGCAGTATTTT. The V call is TRBV5-1, the J call TRBJ2-3; the match to TRBD2 covers 8 bases. The CDR3 is 16 amino acids. The junction had 10 bases not matched to a gene; V was cut back by 5 bases and J by 2 bases. Germline CDR1 SGHRS, CDR2 YFSETQ.

Comment on this clonotype: The junction departs from germline at one end; a sequencing error may be responsible. The J gene is TRBJ2-6, the V gene TRBV5-1; 9 nucleotides agree with TRBD1. The CDR3 loop spans 20 amino acids. In germline, CDR1 is SGHRS, CDR2 YFSETQ. The CDR3 DNA reads TGCGTCAGCAGCTGGTTGGGGACAGGGCTTACTCAGGGTGGGGCCAACGTCCTGACTTTC. Translation: CVSSWLGTGLTQGGANVLTF.

This clonotype has just a few counts. This chain connects TRBV20-1 to TRBJ2-5; no definite D call. The V end was cut by 4 bases, the J end by 5 bases, with 8 bases between. Germline V gene sequence: CDR1 DFQATT, CDR2 SNEGSKA (reference sequence). This CDR3 is 11 amino acids long. CDR3 coding DNA: TGCAGTGCTAAAGCGTATGAGACCCAGTACTTC. This codes for CSAKAYETQYF.

The V and J genes are TRBV10-3 and TRBJ2-2; D gene uncertain. CDR1 and CDR2 (germline): ENHRY, SYGVKD. The CDR3 length is 13 residues. V lost 7 bases to trimming and J lost 4 bases, with 10 bases between them. CDR3: CAIKFVFTGELFF. The CDR3 DNA is TGTGCCATCAAGTTCGTTTTCACCGGGGAGCTGTTTTTT.

This chain joins TRBV3-1 and TRBJ2-1; D ambiguous. Germline V lookup: CDR1 LGHDT, CDR2 YNNKEL (reference sequence). The length of the CDR3 is 15 residues. Trimming left V 0 bases short and J 6 bases short, with 12 bases between. The CDR3 here is CASSQDGQFFNEQFF. CDR3 DNA: TGTGCCAGCAGCCAAGATGGGCAATTCTTCAATGAGCAGTTCTTC.